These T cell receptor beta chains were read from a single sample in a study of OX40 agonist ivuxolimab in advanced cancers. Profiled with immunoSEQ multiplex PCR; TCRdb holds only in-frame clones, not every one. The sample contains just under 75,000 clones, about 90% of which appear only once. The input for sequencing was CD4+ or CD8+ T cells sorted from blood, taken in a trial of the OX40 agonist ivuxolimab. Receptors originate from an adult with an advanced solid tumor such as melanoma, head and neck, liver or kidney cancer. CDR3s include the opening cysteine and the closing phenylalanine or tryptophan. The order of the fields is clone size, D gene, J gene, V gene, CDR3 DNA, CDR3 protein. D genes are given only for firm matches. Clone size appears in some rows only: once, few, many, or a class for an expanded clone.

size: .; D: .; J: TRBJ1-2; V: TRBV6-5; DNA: TGTGCCACCACCCTGGCTCCGACAGGTGGCTACACCTTC; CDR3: CATTLAPTGGYTF
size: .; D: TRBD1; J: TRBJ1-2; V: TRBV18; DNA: TGTGCCAGCTCACCACCGCTCGACAGGGTACATTCGGGAAACTATGGCTACACCTTC; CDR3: CASSPPLDRVHSGNYGYTF
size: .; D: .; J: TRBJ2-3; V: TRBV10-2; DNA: TGCGCCAGCAGTCCGGACGGCCCTACTACGCAGTATTTT; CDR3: CASSPDGPTTQYF
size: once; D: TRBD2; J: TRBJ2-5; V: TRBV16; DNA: TGTGCCAGCAGCCTCCGAAGGACTAGCGGGGGGGCCCAGTACTTC; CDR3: CASSLRRTSGGAQYF
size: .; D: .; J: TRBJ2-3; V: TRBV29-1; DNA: TGCAGCGTGGGGACTGGAATTAGCACAGATACGCAGTATTTT; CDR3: CSVGTGISTDTQYF
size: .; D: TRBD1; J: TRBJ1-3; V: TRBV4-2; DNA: TGTGCCAGCAGCCAAGACAGGGGGCCTGGAAACACCATATATTTT; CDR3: CASSQDRGPGNTIYF
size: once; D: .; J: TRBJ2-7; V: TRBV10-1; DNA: TGCGCCAGCGGGATCTCCCAGGGGGAGCAGTACTTC; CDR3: CASGISQGEQYF
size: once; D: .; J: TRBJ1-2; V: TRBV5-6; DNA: TGTGCCAGCAGCCTCGGCCAGAGCAGCTATGGCTACACCTTC; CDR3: CASSLGQSSYGYTF
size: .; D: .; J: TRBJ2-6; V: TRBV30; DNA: TGTGCCTTTCCAACAGGGAGGGACTCTGGGGCCAACGTCCTGACTTTC; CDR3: CAFPTGRDSGANVLTF
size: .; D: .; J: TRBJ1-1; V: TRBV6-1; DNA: TGTGCCAGCAGTGGGGTCTACACTGAAGCTTTCTTT; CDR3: CASSGVYTEAFF
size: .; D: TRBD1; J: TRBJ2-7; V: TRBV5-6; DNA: TGTGCCAGCAGCTATGACAGGGGTAGAGGATCCTACGAGCAGTACTTC; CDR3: CASSYDRGRGSYEQYF
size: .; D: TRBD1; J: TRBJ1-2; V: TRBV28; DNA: TGTGCCAGCAGTACCTCGACAGGGGGCTCAGCTAACTATGGCTACACCTTC; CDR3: CASSTSTGGSANYGYTF
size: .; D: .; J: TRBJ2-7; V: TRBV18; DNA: TGTGCCAGCTCCCCCACACAGTCCTACGAGCAGTACTTC; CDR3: CASSPTQSYEQYF
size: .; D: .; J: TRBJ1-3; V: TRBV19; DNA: TGTGCCATCGGGACATCTGGAAACACCATATATTTT; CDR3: CAIGTSGNTIYF
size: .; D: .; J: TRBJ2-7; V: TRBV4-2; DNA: TGTGCCAGCAGCCCGGACAGGACTACTACGAAGCAGTACTTC; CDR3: CASSPDRTTTKQYF
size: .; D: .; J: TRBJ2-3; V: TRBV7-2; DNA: TGTGCCAGCAGCTTAGGGTCAAGCATTAGCACAGATACGCAGTATTTT; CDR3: CASSLGSSISTDTQYF
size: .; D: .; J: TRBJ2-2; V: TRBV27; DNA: TGTGCCAGCAGTTTACTAGCTCGGGGAATGAACACCGGGGAGCTGTTTTTT; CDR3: CASSLLARGMNTGELFF
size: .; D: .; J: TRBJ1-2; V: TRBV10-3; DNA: TGTGCCATCAGTGAGTTCGGGGCCCGGGGCTACACCTTC; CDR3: CAISEFGARGYTF
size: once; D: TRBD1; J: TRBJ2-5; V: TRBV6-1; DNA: TGTGCCAGCAGCAGTGGACAGGGCCGAGAGACCCAGTACTTC; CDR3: CASSSGQGRETQYF
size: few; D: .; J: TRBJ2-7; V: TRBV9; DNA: TGTGCCAGCAGCGTAGCCCCGGACAGCTCCTACGAGCAGTACTTC; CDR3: CASSVAPDSSYEQYF
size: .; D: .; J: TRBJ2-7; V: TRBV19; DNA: TGTGCCAGTAGTATATCGCAGGGAGTCTCCTACGAGCAGTACTTC; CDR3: CASSISQGVSYEQYF
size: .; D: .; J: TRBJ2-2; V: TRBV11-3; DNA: TGTGCCAGCAGCCCGGCGGGGCTTCACGGGGAGCTGTTTTTT; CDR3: CASSPAGLHGELFF
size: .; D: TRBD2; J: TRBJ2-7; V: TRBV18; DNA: TGTGCCAGCTCACCCCGGGAGGAAATGTTCAACGAGCAGTACTTC; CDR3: CASSPREEMFNEQYF
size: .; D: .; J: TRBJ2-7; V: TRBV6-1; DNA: TGTGCCAGCAGTGCGACAGAAGGTTACGAGCAGTACTTC; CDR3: CASSATEGYEQYF
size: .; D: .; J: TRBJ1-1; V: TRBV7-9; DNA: TGTGCCAGCAGCGCCCTCACTGAAGCTTTCTTT; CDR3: CASSALTEAFF
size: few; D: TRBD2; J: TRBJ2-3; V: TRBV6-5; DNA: TGTGCCAGCAGTCTATTAGGGACTAACACAGATACGCAGTATTTT; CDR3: CASSLLGTNTDTQYF
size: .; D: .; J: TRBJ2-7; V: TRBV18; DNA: TGTGCCAGCTCACCACCAGGGGACAACGAGCAGTACTTC; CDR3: CASSPPGDNEQYF
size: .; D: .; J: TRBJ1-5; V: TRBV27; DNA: TGTGCCAGCGGGTTTGGGGGCAGCCAGCCCCAGCATTTT; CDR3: CASGFGGSQPQHF
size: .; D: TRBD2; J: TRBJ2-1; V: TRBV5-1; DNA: TGCGCCAGCAGCTTGGATCCAGCGGGAGGAGTGCTCCATGAGCAGTTCTTC; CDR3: CASSLDPAGGVLHEQFF
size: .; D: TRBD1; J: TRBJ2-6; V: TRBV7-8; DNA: TGTGCCAGCGACAGGGGCGTCTCTGGGGCCAACGTCCTGACTTTC; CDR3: CASDRGVSGANVLTF
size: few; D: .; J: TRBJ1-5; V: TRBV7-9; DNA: TGTGCCAGCAGCTTCGGTAGCAATCAGCCCCAGCATTTT; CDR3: CASSFGSNQPQHF
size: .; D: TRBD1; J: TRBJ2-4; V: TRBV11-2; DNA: TGTGCCAGCAGCTCGGGACAGGGCAAAAACATTCAGTACTTC; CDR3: CASSSGQGKNIQYF
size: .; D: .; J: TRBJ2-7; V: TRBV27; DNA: TGTGCCAGCAGTTTCTCCGGGACCGCTTCGGGGGAGCAGTACTTC; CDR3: CASSFSGTASGEQYF
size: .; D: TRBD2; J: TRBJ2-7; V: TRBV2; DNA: TGTGCCAGCAGGGGACTAGCGGGAGCTGGGGGGGACGAGCAGTACTTC; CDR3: CASRGLAGAGGDEQYF
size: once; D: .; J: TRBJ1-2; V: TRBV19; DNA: TGTGCCAGTAGTACCCGGGATTCTCTTAACTATGGCTACACCTTC; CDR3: CASSTRDSLNYGYTF
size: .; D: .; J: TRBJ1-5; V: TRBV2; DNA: TGTGCCAGCAGTGAAACGGGGTCGGATCAGCCCCAGCATTTT; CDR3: CASSETGSDQPQHF